The T cell receptor beta chain under discussion was sequenced for a study of blood T cell repertoires in COVID-19. About the study: Whether acute or convalescent, the COVID-19 samples came from the United States, Italy and Spain. T cells, B-cell-depleted T cells, or PBMCs provided the cDNA or gDNA that served as material.

Trimming cost V 6 bases and J 3 bases; bases outside gene matches: 8. The CDR3 spans 15 residues. Germline V gives CDR1 LNHDA, CDR2 SQIVND (reference sequence). Study processing details: Cell counts per sample came from amplifying reference gene primers. Here immunoSEQ multiplex PCR was the method, and the copy in TCRdb shows in-frame clones only, minus some. V and J calls and clone size come straight from that table; D and trimming were deduced from the DNA. The data show under 300,000 clones, 84% seen once. The V call is TRBV19, the J call TRBJ2-5; TRBD1 aligns across 9 bases. The TCR sequence derives from a man in his fifties or sixties with acute or convalescent COVID-19. Sequences were obtained from peripheral blood. Here the CDR3 DNA reads TGTGCCAGTAGCCAATCCGGGACAGGGAAAGAGACCCAGTACTTC. It is translated as CASSQSGTGKETQYF. Variable domain in full (rest from reference TRBV19 and TRBJ2-5): DGGITQSPKYLFRKEGQNVTLSCEQNLNHDAMYWYRQDPGQGLRLIYYSQIVNDFQKGDIAEGYSVSREKKESFPLTVTSAQKNPTAFYLCASSQSGTGKETQYFGPGTRLLVL.